These T cell receptor beta chains were read from a single sample in a study of human T cells and chemical hapten exposure. TCRdb passed the RACE reads through MiXCR, listing each CDR3 protein once. The sample records some 360,000 distinct CDR3 sequences, 4.5% to 6% being singletons. This specimen was whole blood, taken in connection with sensitization to the hapten diphenylcyclopropenone (DPC). The receptor set was obtained from a woman between 50 and 59 years old with alopecia areata. Some clones in this sample may be carry-over from other donors' samples. The CDR3 runs from the conserved cysteine through the conserved F or W.

V gene: TRBV12-3/TRBV12-4
J gene: TRBJ1-5
CDR3 protein: CASSRDPLRSNQPQHF

V gene: TRBV12-3/TRBV12-4
J gene: TRBJ1-2
CDR3 protein: CASSTGGYGYTF

V gene: TRBV2
J gene: TRBJ1-1
CDR3 protein: CASSEALQAPAFF

V gene: TRBV20-1
J gene: TRBJ2-3
CDR3 protein: CSASGRGGDTQYF

V gene: TRBV28
J gene: TRBJ1-5
CDR3 protein: CASSSHANSNQPQHF

V gene: TRBV6-1
J gene: TRBJ2-2
CDR3 protein: CASSEGAVNTGELFF

V gene: TRBV12-3/TRBV12-4
J gene: TRBJ1-2
CDR3 protein: CASSLGLPRDGYTF

V gene: TRBV10-3
J gene: TRBJ2-2
CDR3 protein: CAISEYESGELFF

V gene: TRBV29-1
J gene: TRBJ2-3
CDR3 protein: CSVVGDGEADTQYF

V gene: TRBV7-2
J gene: TRBJ2-5
CDR3 protein: CASSLAVGGETQYF

V gene: TRBV9
J gene: TRBJ1-6
CDR3 protein: CASSSNRGPSSYNSPLHF

V gene: TRBV5-1
J gene: TRBJ2-3
CDR3 protein: CASSLITGSTDTQYF

V gene: TRBV13
J gene: TRBJ2-1
CDR3 protein: CASSEGETLQSWQFF

V gene: TRBV28
J gene: TRBJ2-7
CDR3 protein: CASRDSLKNYEQYF

V gene: TRBV5-1
J gene: TRBJ2-3
CDR3 protein: CASSLSGSGRGETDTQYF

V gene: TRBV7-2
J gene: TRBJ2-1
CDR3 protein: CASSFQGAVSEQFF

V gene: TRBV27
J gene: TRBJ2-7
CDR3 protein: CASSWAGLDEQYF

V gene: TRBV20-1
J gene: TRBJ2-7
CDR3 protein: CSARFLAGYEQYF

V gene: TRBV27
J gene: TRBJ1-4
CDR3 protein: CASSYGTGGPNEKLFF

V gene: TRBV11-2
J gene: TRBJ2-2
CDR3 protein: CASSAQTVNTGELFF

V gene: TRBV4-3
J gene: TRBJ1-6
CDR3 protein: CASSQAADSPLHF

V gene: TRBV12-3/TRBV12-4
J gene: TRBJ2-6
CDR3 protein: CASSGGANVLTF